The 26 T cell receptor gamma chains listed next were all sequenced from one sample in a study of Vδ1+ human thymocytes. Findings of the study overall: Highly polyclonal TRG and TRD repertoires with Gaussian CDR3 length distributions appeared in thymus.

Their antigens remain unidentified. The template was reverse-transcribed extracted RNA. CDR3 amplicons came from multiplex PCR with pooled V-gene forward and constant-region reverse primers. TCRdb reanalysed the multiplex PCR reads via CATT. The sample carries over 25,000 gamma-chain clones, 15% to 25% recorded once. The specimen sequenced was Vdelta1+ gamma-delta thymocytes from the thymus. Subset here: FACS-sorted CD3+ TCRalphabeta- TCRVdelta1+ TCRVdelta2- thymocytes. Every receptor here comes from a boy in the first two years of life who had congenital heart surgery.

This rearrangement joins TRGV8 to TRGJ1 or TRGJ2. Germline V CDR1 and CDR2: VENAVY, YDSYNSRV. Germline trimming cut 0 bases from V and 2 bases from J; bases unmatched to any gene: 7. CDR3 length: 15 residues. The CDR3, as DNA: TGTGCCACCTGGGATAGGCGAGGGGATTATTATAAGAAACTCTTT. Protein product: CATWDRRGDYYKKLF.

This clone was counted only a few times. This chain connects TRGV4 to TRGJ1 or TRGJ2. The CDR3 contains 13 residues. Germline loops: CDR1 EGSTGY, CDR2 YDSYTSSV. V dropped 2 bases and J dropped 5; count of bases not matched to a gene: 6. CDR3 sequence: CATWDVPDYKKLF. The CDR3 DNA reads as TGTGCCACCTGGGATGTACCCGATTATAAGAAACTCTTT.

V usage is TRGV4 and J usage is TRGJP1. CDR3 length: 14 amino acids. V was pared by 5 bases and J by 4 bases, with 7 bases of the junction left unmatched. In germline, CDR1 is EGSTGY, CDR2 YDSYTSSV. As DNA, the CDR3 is TGTGCCACCTGGGCGGAGGGCACTGGTTGGTTCAAGATATTT. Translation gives CATWAEGTGWFKIF.

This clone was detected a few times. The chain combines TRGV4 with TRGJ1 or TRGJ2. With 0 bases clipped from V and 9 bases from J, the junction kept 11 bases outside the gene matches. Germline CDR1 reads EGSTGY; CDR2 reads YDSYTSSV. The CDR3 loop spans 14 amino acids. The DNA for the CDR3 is TGTGCCACCTGGGATGGGGGATCCCTCCTTAAGAAACTCTTT. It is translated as CATWDGGSLLKKLF.

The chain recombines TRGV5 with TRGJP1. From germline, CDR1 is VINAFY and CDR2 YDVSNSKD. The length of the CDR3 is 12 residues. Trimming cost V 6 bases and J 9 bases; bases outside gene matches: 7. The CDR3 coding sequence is TGTGCCACCTGGCGAACCCGTTGGTTCAAGATATTT. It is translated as CATWRTRWFKIF.

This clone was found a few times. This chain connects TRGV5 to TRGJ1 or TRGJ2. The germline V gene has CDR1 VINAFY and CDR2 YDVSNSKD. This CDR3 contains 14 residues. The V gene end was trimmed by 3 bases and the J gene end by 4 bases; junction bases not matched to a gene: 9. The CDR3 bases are TGTGCCACCTGGGACGGGCCGGCATATTATAAGAAACTCTTT. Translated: CATWDGPAYYKKLF.

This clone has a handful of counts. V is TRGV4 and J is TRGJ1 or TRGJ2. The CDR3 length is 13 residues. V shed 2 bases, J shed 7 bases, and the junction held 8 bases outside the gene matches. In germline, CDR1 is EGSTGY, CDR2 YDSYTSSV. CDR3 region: CATWDAPRYKKLF. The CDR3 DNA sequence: TGTGCCACCTGGGATGCTCCTAGATATAAGAAACTCTTT.

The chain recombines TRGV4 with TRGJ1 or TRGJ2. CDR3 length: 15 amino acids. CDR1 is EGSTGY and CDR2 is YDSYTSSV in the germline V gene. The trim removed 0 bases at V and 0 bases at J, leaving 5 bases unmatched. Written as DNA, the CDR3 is TGTGCCACCTGGGATGGGCTATTGAATTATTATAAGAAACTCTTT. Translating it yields CATWDGLLNYYKKLF.

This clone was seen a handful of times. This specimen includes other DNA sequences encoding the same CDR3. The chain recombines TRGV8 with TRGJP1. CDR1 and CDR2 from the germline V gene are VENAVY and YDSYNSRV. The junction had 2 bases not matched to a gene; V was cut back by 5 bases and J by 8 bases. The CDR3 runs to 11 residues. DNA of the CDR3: TGTGCCACCTGGGGAGGTTGGTTCAAGATATTT. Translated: CATWGGWFKIF.

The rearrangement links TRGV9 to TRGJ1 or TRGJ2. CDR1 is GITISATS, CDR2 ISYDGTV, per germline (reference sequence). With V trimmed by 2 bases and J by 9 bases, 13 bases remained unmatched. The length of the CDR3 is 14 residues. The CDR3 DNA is TGTGCCTTGTGGGAGGACCCAGGTTCGGGTAAGAAACTCTTT. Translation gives CALWEDPGSGKKLF.

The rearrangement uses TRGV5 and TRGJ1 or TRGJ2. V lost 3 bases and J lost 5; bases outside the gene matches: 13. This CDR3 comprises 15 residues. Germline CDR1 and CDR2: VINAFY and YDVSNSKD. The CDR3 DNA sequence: TGTGCCACCTGGGACGGGCGTACCGTTGATTATAAGAAACTCTTT. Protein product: CATWDGRTVDYKKLF.

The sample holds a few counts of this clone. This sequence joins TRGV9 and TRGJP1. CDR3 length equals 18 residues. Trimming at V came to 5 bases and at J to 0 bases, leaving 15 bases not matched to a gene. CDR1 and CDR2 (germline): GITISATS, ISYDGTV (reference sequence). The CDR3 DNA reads TGTGCCTTGTGGGTTCTGCAGGGGGGATATACCACTGGTTGGTTCAAGATATTT. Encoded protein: CALWVLQGGYTTGWFKIF.

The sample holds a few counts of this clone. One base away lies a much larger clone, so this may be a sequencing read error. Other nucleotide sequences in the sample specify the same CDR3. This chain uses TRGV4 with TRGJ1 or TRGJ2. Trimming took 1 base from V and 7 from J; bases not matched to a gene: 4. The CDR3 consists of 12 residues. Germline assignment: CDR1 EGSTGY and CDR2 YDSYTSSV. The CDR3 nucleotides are TGTGCCACCTGGGATGGACGGTATAAGAAACTCTTT. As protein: CATWDGRYKKLF.

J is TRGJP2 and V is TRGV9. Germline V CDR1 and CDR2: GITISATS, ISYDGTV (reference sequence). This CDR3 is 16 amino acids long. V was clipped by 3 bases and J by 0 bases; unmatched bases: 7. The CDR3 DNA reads TGTGCCTTGTGGGAGCTCAAATATAGTAGTGATTGGATCAAGACGTTT. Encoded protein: CALWELKYSSDWIKTF.

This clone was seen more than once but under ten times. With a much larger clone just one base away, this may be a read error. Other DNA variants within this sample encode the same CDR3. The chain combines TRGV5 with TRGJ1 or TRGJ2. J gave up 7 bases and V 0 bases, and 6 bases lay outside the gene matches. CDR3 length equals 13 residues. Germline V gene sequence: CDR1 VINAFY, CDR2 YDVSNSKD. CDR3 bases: TGTGCCACCTGGGACAGGCCGAACTATAAGAAACTCTTT. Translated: CATWDRPNYKKLF.

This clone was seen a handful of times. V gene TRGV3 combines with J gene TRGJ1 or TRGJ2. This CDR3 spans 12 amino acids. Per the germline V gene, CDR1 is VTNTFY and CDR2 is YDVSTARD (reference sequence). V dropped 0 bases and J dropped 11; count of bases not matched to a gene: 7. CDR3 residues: CATWDRFLEKLF. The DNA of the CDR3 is TGTGCCACCTGGGACAGGTTTCTAGAGAAACTCTTT.

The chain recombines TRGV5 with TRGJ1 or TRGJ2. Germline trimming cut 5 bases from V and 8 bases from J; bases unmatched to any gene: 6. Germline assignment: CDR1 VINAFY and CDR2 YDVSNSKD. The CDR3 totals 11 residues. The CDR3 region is CATWGANKKLF. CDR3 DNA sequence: TGTGCCACCTGGGGGGCCAATAAGAAACTCTTT.

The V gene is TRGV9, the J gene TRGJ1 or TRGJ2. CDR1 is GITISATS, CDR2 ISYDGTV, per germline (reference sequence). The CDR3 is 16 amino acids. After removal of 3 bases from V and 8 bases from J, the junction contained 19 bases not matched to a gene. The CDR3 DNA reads TGTGCCTTGTGGGAGCAAATCAATCGAGGACCTAATAAGAAACTCTTT. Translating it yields CALWEQINRGPNKKLF.

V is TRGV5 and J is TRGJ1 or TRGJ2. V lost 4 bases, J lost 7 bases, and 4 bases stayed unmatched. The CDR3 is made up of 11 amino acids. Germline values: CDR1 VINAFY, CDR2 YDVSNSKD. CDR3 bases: TGTGCCACCTGGGAACAATATAAGAAACTCTTT. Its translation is CATWEQYKKLF.

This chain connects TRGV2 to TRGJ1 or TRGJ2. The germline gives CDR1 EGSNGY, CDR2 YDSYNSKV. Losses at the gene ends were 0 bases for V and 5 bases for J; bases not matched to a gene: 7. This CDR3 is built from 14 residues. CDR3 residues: CATWDGHLNYKKLF. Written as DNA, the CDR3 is TGTGCCACCTGGGACGGGCATTTGAATTATAAGAAACTCTTT.

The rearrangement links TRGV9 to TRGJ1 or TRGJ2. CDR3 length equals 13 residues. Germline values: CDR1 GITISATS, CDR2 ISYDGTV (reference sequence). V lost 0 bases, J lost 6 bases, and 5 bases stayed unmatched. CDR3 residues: CALWEVRPYKKLF. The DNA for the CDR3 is TGTGCCTTGTGGGAGGTGCGGCCTTATAAGAAACTCTTT.

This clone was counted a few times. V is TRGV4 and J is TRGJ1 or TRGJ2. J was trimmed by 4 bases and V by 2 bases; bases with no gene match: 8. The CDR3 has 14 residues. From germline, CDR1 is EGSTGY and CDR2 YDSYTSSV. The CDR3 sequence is CATWDATTYYKKLF. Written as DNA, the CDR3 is TGTGCCACCTGGGATGCTACCACGTATTATAAGAAACTCTTT.

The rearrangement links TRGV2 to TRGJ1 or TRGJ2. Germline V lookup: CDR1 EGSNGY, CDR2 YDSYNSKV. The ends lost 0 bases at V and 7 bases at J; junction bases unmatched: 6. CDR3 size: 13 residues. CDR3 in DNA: TGTGCCACCTGGGACGGGCCCAAGTATAAGAAACTCTTT. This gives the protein CATWDGPKYKKLF.

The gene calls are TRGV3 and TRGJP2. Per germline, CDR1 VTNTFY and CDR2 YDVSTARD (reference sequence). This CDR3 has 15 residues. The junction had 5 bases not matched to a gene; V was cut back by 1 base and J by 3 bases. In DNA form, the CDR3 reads TGTGCCACCTGGGACAGTGGATGTAGTGATTGGATCAAGACGTTT. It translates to CATWDSGCSDWIKTF.

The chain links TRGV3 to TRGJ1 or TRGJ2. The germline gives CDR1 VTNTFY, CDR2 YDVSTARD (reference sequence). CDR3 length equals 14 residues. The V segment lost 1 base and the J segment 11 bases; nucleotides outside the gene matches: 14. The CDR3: CATWDSQRHLEKLF. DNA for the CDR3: TGTGCCACCTGGGACAGTCAACGCCATCTGGAGAAACTCTTT.

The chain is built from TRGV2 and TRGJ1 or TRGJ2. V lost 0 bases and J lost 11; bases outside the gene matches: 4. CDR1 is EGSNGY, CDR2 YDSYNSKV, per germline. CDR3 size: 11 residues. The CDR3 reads CATWDGEQKLF. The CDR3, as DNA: TGTGCCACCTGGGACGGGGAACAGAAACTCTTT.